This T cell receptor (beta chain) was captured in a study of blood T cells in healthy people across ages. Study overall: For every two T cells, template switching captured about one barcoded beta molecule.

Study-wide results and caveats: Versus aged donors, long-lived donors had higher diversity and more naive CD4+ cells.

Concerning this clonotype itself: The antigen is not known.

Caucasian individuals from Russia who were healthy and aged 6 to 90 acted as donors. Germline values: CDR1 LNHNV, CDR2 YYDKDF (reference sequence). The CDR3 length is 16 residues. V trimming: 4 bases; J trimming: 13 bases; junction bases outside the gene matches: 17. For the second PCR, which ran for roughly 7 to 11 cycles, a sample-barcoded 5' primer and a J-beta primer mix were used. Every sample gave at least 2.5 million paired-end reads containing CDR3. MiXCR, applied by TCRdb to the 5' RACE reads, yields one record per CDR3 protein. The data show fewer than 950,000 distinct CDR3 sequences, roughly 50% seen once.

Sequenced sample: blood. This rearrangement joins TRBV15 to TRBJ2-4, with 9 bases fitting TRBD2. The TCR originated in a man of 80 years or more in good health. The CDR3 bases are TGTGCCACCAGCACCCGAGCTAGCGGAATAGCGGGGGAGCAGTACTTC. Translation gives CATSTRASGIAGEQYF.